This T cell receptor beta chain stems from a study of Ad26.COV2.S vaccination and SARS-CoV-2 variants. Looking at the study overall: Participants got Ad26.COV2.S intramuscularly, once or twice 56 days apart. Study-level results: Individuals receiving vaccine had higher spike-specific TCR breadth than placebo recipients did. Whether participants received vaccine or placebo, their non-spike TCR breadth was similar. Substantial breadth in spike-specific CD8+ and CD4+ T cell responses was reportedly seen after vaccination.

The table came from immunoSEQ multiplex PCR; TCRdb's copy has only in-frame clones and leaves some out. Here the sample spans about 280,000 clones, approximately 87% being singletons. J was trimmed by 1 base and V by 1 base; bases with no gene match: 7. The germline V gene has CDR1 SGDLS and CDR2 YYNGEE. The CDR3 runs 17 residues. Treatment in this sample: approximately 18 received Ad26.COV2.S at low or high dose, single or two shots; about 5 received placebo; per-sample allocation not given. Sampling occurred on day 63 after the first vaccine or placebo injection. This clone turned up a few times. Its specificity is not known.

This clonotype originated in a person between 18 and 60 years old who received the Ad26.COV2.S COVID-19 vaccine or a placebo. Sequenced material: peripheral blood, taken in a trial of Ad26.COV2.S vaccine versus placebo. V is TRBV9 and J is TRBJ2-3; TRBD2 matches 9 bases. The CDR3 coding sequence is TGTGCCAGCAGCGTAAGGGACTTAGCGGGGGGCACAGATACGCAGTATTTT. Protein: CASSVRDLAGGTDTQYF.